Listed here are 27 T cell receptor beta chains from one sample, sequenced in a study of control samples from healthy donors and cancer patients. The protocol was immunoSEQ multiplex PCR, while the TCRdb copy is restricted to in-frame clones and leaves out a portion. The data contain about 140,000 clones, roughly 92% of them singletons. The sequenced sample consisted of blood. These receptors all come from a man between 40 and 49 years old in good health.

J is TRBJ1-1 and V is TRBV9; D is unresolved. This CDR3 spans 13 amino acids. V lost 2 bases to trimming and J lost 1 base, with 6 bases between them. Germline values: CDR1 SGDLS, CDR2 YYNGEE. The CDR3 loop is CASSVDTNTEAFF. CDR3 DNA: TGTGCCAGCAGCGTCGATACGAACACTGAAGCTTTCTTT.

The V gene is TRBV7-9, the J gene TRBJ2-1; 8 positions agree with TRBD2. The V gene end was trimmed by 4 bases and the J gene end by 2 bases; junction bases not matched to a gene: 7. In germline, CDR1 is SEHNR, CDR2 FQNEAQ (reference sequence). This CDR3 contains 16 residues. CDR3: CASSSVAGLTYNEQFF. The CDR3 DNA follows: TGTGCCAGCAGCTCTGTAGCGGGACTAACCTACAATGAGCAGTTCTTC.

This chain joins TRBV7-9 and TRBJ1-2, with D uncertain. CDR1 SEHNR and CDR2 FQNEAQ come from the germline V gene (reference sequence). This CDR3 contains 14 residues. Trimming cost V 2 bases and J 3 bases, with 10 bases left between them. The CDR3: CASSLFEFDYGYTF. The CDR3 region has the DNA TGTGCCAGCAGCTTATTTGAGTTTGACTATGGCTACACCTTC.

The genes are TRBV10-2 and TRBJ2-2; 9 bases agree with TRBD2. V gave up 8 bases and J gave up 8 bases; unmatched junction bases: 6. Germline values: CDR1 WSHSY, CDR2 SAAADI. CDR3 length: 13 amino acids. The CDR3 bases are TGCGCCAGCGCTAGCGGGGCCGGAGGGGAGCTGTTTTTT. It yields the protein CASASGAGGELFF.

CDR3 nucleotide sequence: TGTGCCAGCACCCGACAGGGACTAGGGGCCCAGTACTTC. This gives the protein CASTRQGLGAQYF. The chain carries TRBV6-1 and TRBJ2-5; D perhaps matches TRBD2 (8 bases). Germline CDR1 MNHNS, CDR2 SASEGT. V lost 7 bases and J lost 9, with 18 bases in between. The CDR3 loop spans 13 amino acids.

This chain uses TRBV6-4 with TRBJ2-7; 7 bases agree with TRBD1. The CDR3 covers 14 residues. Trimming cost V 4 bases and J 4 bases; bases outside gene matches: 7. Germline CDR1 is MRHNA and CDR2 is SNTAGT. The CDR3 DNA reads as TGTGCCAGCAGTGGGCACCGGGACAGATACGAGCAGTACTTC. It is translated as CASSGHRDRYEQYF.

The chain uses TRBV7-3 and TRBJ1-2, with TRBD1 matching 7 bases. CDR3 length: 13 amino acids. Germline CDR1 SGHTA, CDR2 FQGTGA. Unmatched junction bases numbered 4, after V lost 2 bases and J lost 7 bases. CDR3 sequence reads: CASSLDREGGYTF. The CDR3 DNA reads TGTGCCAGCAGCTTAGACAGGGAGGGTGGCTACACCTTC.

This rearrangement joins TRBV20-1 to TRBJ1-2; 10 positions agree with TRBD1. The CDR3 has 14 residues. The germline V gene encodes CDR1 DFQATT and CDR2 SNEGSKA (reference sequence). Trimming cost V 3 bases and J 2 bases; bases outside gene matches: 3. The CDR3 reads CSASGQGENYGYTF. The CDR3 region has the DNA TGCAGTGCTAGTGGACAGGGGGAAAACTATGGCTACACCTTC.

This clone has ten or more counts. The rearrangement joins TRBV24-1 to TRBJ2-7, with D possibly matching TRBD2 (6 bases). The V gene's germline CDR1 is KGHDR and CDR2 SFDVKD. The CDR3 contains 15 residues. The V end lost 4 bases, the J end lost 6 bases, and 18 bases lay between the germline ends. The CDR3: CATSEATGDWLEQYF. The CDR3 DNA reads as TGTGCCACCAGTGAAGCTACGGGAGACTGGCTCGAGCAGTACTTC.

The rearrangement uses TRBV6-6 and TRBJ2-7, with 8 bases lining up with TRBD1. From germline, CDR1 is MNHNY and CDR2 SVGAGI (reference sequence). The CDR3 length is 13 residues. V lost 3 bases, J lost 5 bases, and 3 bases stayed unmatched. This CDR3 reads CASSYGQGHEQYF. The DNA for the CDR3 is TGTGCCAGCAGTTATGGACAGGGCCACGAGCAGTACTTC.

The rearrangement joins TRBV25-1 to TRBJ1-1; D not certain. With 7 bases removed from V and 1 base from J, the gap between germline ends came to 10 bases. The CDR3 is made up of 13 amino acids. Germline CDR1 and CDR2: MGHDK and SYGVNS. CDR3 region: CASNIGGNTEAFF. As DNA, the CDR3 is TGTGCCAGCAACATAGGAGGGAACACTGAAGCTTTCTTT. Drawing the rest from reference TRBV25-1 and TRBJ1-1, the complete variable domain is EADIYQTPRYLVIGTGKKITLECSQTMGHDKMYWYQQDPGMELHLIHYSYGVNSTEKGDLSSESTVSRIRTEHFPLTLESARPSHTSQYLCASNIGGNTEAFFGQGTRLTVV.

This sequence joins TRBV5-1 and TRBJ1-2; D is perhaps TRBD1 (6 bases). Trimming left V 2 bases short and J 5 bases short, with 10 bases between. Germline CDR1 SGHRS, CDR2 YFSETQ. The CDR3 extends over 13 amino acids. The chain's CDR3 is CASSFGGAYGYTF. Written as DNA, the CDR3 is TGCGCCAGCAGCTTCGGGGGGGCTTATGGCTACACCTTC.

This chain's CDR3 is CAWTKNTEAFF. The CDR3 coding sequence is TGTGCCTGGACAAAGAACACTGAAGCTTTCTTT. The J gene is TRBJ1-1, the V gene TRBV30, with D unresolved. V shed 4 bases and J shed 1 base, with 4 bases lying between them. Germline loops: CDR1 GTSNPN, CDR2 SVGIG (reference sequence). The CDR3 contains 11 residues.

The rearrangement uses TRBV18 and TRBJ1-2; D unclear. Germline loops: CDR1 KGHSH, CDR2 LQKENI. V dropped 2 bases and J dropped 4 bases, with 11 bases sitting between them. The CDR3 has 14 residues. CDR3 nucleotides: TGTGCCAGCTCACCAGACGGACTCTTCTATGGCTACACCTTC. This codes for CASSPDGLFYGYTF.

This sequence joins TRBV10-3 and TRBJ2-1; D remains ambiguous. The germline CDR1 and CDR2 sequences are ENHRY and SYGVKD. The ends were cut back, 4 bases at V and 0 bases at J, with 10 bases in the middle. This CDR3 has 15 residues. The CDR3 protein is CAISAEISSYNEQFF. CDR3 coding DNA: TGTGCCATCAGTGCGGAGATTAGCTCCTACAATGAGCAGTTCTTC.

The gene calls are TRBV6-5 and TRBJ1-2; 9 bases fit TRBD1. The V segment lost 5 bases and the J segment 8 bases; nucleotides outside the gene matches: 12. Germline V lookup: CDR1 MNHEY, CDR2 SVGAGI. The CDR3 totals 15 residues. CDR3: CASSRLSQGASGYTF. The CDR3 nucleotides read TGTGCCAGCAGTCGCCTTTCACAGGGGGCGTCCGGCTACACCTTC.

This chain joins TRBV30 and TRBJ2-1; 10 bases match TRBD2. This CDR3 region has 15 residues. Germline assignment: CDR1 GTSNPN and CDR2 SVGIG (reference sequence). Trimming took 2 bases from V and 4 from J; bases not matched to a gene: 5. The CDR3 nucleotides are TGTGCCTGGAGTCCCGGGACTAGCGAGTACAATGAGCAGTTCTTC. Translating it yields CAWSPGTSEYNEQFF.

The chain couples TRBV19 to TRBJ1-6, with TRBD1 matching over 10 bases. Germline V gene lookup returns CDR1 LNHDA and CDR2 SQIVND (reference sequence). The CDR3 contains 13 residues. V lost 6 bases to trimming and J lost 10 bases; unmatched junction nucleotides: 3. The CDR3 loop is CASRDRGDSPLHF. The CDR3 nucleotides are TGTGCCAGTAGGGACAGGGGGGACTCACCCCTCCACTTT. The full variable domain, in which reference TRBV19 and TRBJ1-6 provide the parts outside the CDR3, is DGGITQSPKYLFRKEGQNVTLSCEQNLNHDAMYWYRQDPGQGLRLIYYSQIVNDFQKGDIAEGYSVSREKKESFPLTVTSAQKNPTAFYLCASRDRGDSPLHFGNGTRLTVT.

The chain couples TRBV5-1 to TRBJ2-5, with a weak D call TRBD1 (6 bases). The CDR3 extends over 13 amino acids. V lost 4 bases to trimming and J lost 3 bases, with 10 bases between them. Per the germline V gene, CDR1 is SGHRS and CDR2 is YFSETQ. CDR3 nucleotide sequence: TGCGCCAGCAGCCAGGGGTGGAAAGAGACCCAGTACTTC. As protein: CASSQGWKETQYF. Combining the CDR3 with reference TRBV5-1 and TRBJ2-5 gives the whole variable domain KAGVTQTPRYLIKTRGQQVTLSCSPISGHRSVSWYQQTPGQGLQFLFEYFSETQRNKGNFPGRFSGRQFSNSRSEMNVSTLELGDSALYLCASSQGWKETQYFGPGTRLLVL.

The rearrangement joins TRBV11-2 to TRBJ2-7; D is perhaps TRBD2 (6 bases). The CDR3 runs to 11 residues. The germline V and J ends were trimmed by 5 bases and 6 bases, with 8 bases remaining between them. Germline CDR1 SGHAT, CDR2 FQNNGV. The CDR3 sequence is CASSPGVEQYF. Here the CDR3 DNA reads TGTGCCAGCAGCCCGGGGGTCGAGCAGTACTTC.

V usage is TRBV4-2 and J usage is TRBJ2-3; the D gene is possibly TRBD1 (8 bases). This CDR3 spans 14 amino acids. Looked up from germline, CDR1 is LGHNA and CDR2 is YNFKEQ. V lost 7 bases and J 6 bases, leaving 17 bases between the germline ends. CDR3 DNA: TGTGCCAGCAAACAGGGGGGGGGAACGGATACGCAGTATTTT. The encoded protein is CASKQGGGTDTQYF.

The rearrangement links TRBV9 to TRBJ1-4, with 8 bases that match TRBD1. The CDR3 is made up of 15 amino acids. The germline gives CDR1 SGDLS, CDR2 YYNGEE. J lost 4 bases, V lost 3 bases, and 5 bases had no gene match. The CDR3 is CASSAGQGFNEKLFF. CDR3 coding DNA: TGTGCCAGCAGCGCCGGACAGGGTTTTAATGAAAAACTGTTTTTT. Full variable domain (rest looked up from reference TRBV9 and TRBJ1-4): DSGVTQTPKHLITATGQRVTLRCSPRSGDLSVYWYQQSLDQGLQFLIQYYNGEERAKGNILERFSAQQFPDLHSELNLSSLELGDSALYFCASSAGQGFNEKLFFGSGTQLSVL.

For the CDR3, the DNA is TGTGCCAGCAGCGTAGGGGGCGTCGACACCGGGGAGCTGTTTTTT. Translation gives CASSVGGVDTGELFF. V and J are TRBV9 and TRBJ2-2; weak D call: TRBD1 (5 bases). The germline V gene has CDR1 SGDLS and CDR2 YYNGEE. V lost 0 bases and J lost 3, with 9 bases in between. The CDR3 sequence is 15 residues long.

This clone was detected only once. The rearrangement uses TRBV5-5 and TRBJ2-5; 8 bases are a match to TRBD1. CDR1 SGHKS and CDR2 YYEKEE come from the germline V gene (reference sequence). CDR3 size: 16 residues. V gave up 4 bases and J gave up 4 bases; unmatched junction bases: 12. CDR3 sequence: CASSPLTGVGGETQYF. The DNA for the CDR3 is TGTGCCAGCAGCCCCCTGACAGGGGTAGGAGGAGAGACCCAGTACTTC.

This clone was observed once. The J gene is TRBJ2-7, the V gene TRBV27; a possible D gene is TRBD1 (5 bases). V was pared by 10 bases and J by 5 bases, with 21 bases between. Germline V lookup: CDR1 MNHEY, CDR2 SMNVEV (reference sequence). The length of the CDR3 is 14 residues. CDR3 coding DNA: TGTGCCACCAAGCTCTTGCCAGGGTACCACGAGCAGTACTTC. Protein sequence: CATKLLPGYHEQYF.

The genes are TRBV12-3 or TRBV12-4 and TRBJ2-7, with TRBD2 matching 7 bases. CDR3 size: 13 residues. V was clipped by 1 base and J by 6 bases; unmatched bases: 3. The CDR3 here is CASSLERGREQYF. The CDR3 DNA reads as TGTGCCAGCAGTTTAGAGCGGGGCCGCGAGCAGTACTTC.

This clone was detected once. The chain recombines TRBV28 with TRBJ2-5; no clear D gene. CDR1 is MDHEN and CDR2 is SYDVKM in the germline V gene. Trimming pared 6 bases from V and 5 bases from J, leaving 10 bases between. The CDR3 runs to 12 residues. CDR3 region: CASRLGWETQYF. CDR3 bases: TGTGCCAGCAGATTGGGATGGGAGACCCAGTACTTC.